Described below is a single T cell receptor (beta chain) sequence and its context. This clonotype was observed a handful of times. Its antigen is unknown. No base quality values were provided; no much bigger clone lies one nucleotide off. Libraries were built with 5' RACE. The sequencer was a NextSeq 500. In the TCR library protocol, a unique molecular identifier was attached to each TCR cDNA molecule so that PCR and sequencing errors could be corrected. On the study's bioinformatics: TCR identification, UMI-based error correction and CDR3 extraction were all carried out with Decombinator tools. Expanded TCRs were defined as those above a frequency of 2 per 1,000, corresponding to the top 1% of the tumor frequency distribution. Renyi diversity was computed with the R vegan package after each repertoire had been subsampled 100 times to 5,000 TCRs. CDR3 similarity networks were constructed using string-kernel similarity of amino acid triplets, with links drawn between CDR3s whose pairwise similarity was above 0.82. Using fastp trimming at Q25 and MiXCR clonotype assembly, TCRdb reanalyzed the public sequencing data and kept in-frame beta chains. Merged by CDR3 protein, the rows form single entries marked with the most common genes and DNA. TCRdb, not the original authors, processed these V and J calls. Within this sample are tens of thousands of distinct CDR3 sequences, with 7% to 10% of them counted one time only. The ten most abundant clones make up approximately 15% of the sample.

Sample time point, as interpreted from the label and publication: sample taken at primary tumor resection. For TCR sequencing, whole RNA was extracted from tumor and nontumor lung tissue, or from cryopreserved PBMC samples, and no cell sorting was done. Samples were obtained from roughly 72 patients with early-stage, untreated non-small cell lung cancer from the lung TRACERx cohort. A patient was chosen for TCR sequencing only when enough RNA was available from at least two tumor regions. Including the terminal cysteine and phenylalanine, the CDR3 comprises 16 residues. Only the CDR3 region is kept as DNA, spanning 48 bases read in frame from base 1. Reading the germline V gene (reference sequence) gives CDR1 LNHDA and CDR2 SQIVND. After removal of 5 bases from V and 1 base from J, the junction retains 4 bases not matched to a gene. The sample is drawn from a study of spatial heterogeneity in lung cancer (dated by TCRdb to between 2017 and 2020). Regarding the complete study: Beta-chain transcripts were consistently detected in greater numbers than alpha-chain transcripts, which likely reflects a higher abundance of beta-chain transcripts. In the raw uncorrected reads, each unique combination of TCR and UMI appeared on average more than ten times. TCR alpha and beta repertoires were quantitatively compared across multiple tumor regions, matched nontumor lung and blood in non-small cell lung cancer. TCR repertoire features were related to nonsynonymous mutation counts determined by whole-exome sequencing of tumor tissue. Both alpha and beta chains were TCR-sequenced in samples taken at surgery, namely 220 tumor regions, roughly 64 matched nontumor lung samples and about 54 PBMC samples.

Here is what the overall study found, with its caveats: Ubiquitous expanded tumor TCRs were detected in blood more often at tumor resection than at routine follow-up. Additional single-cell paired TCR alpha and beta sequencing was considered necessary to confirm, at a functional level, the hypothesis that regional TCRs recognize regional mutations.

The clonotype comes from a female donor with early-stage non-small cell lung cancer. The chain employs TRBV19 and TRBJ2-5; 13 central nucleotides agree with TRBD2. The specimen comprised PBMCs, sampled at surgery. The nucleotides are TGTGCCAGTAGTGGACTAGCGGGAGCCACCCAAGAGACCCAGTACTTC. Translated, it reads CASSGLAGATQETQYF.